This T cell receptor beta chain was retrieved from a study of OX40 agonist ivuxolimab in advanced cancers. TCRdb keeps only in-frame clones here, not all; method: immunoSEQ multiplex PCR. The sample includes tens of thousands of clones, around nine tenths of them seen just once. Worth noting for this clone: Its antigen remains unidentified.

The CDR3 runs 14 residues. CDR1 and CDR2 from the germline V gene are MDHEN and SYDVKM. V lost 7 bases, J lost 4 bases, and 5 bases stayed unmatched. Study-wide findings and caveats: Among T cells, CD8+ cells averaged more expanded clones than CD4+ cells.

Specimen: CD4+ or CD8+ T cells sorted from blood, collected in a trial of the OX40 agonist ivuxolimab. The chain joins TRBV28 to TRBJ2-2; 8 bases are shared with TRBD2. The clonotype comes from an adult with an advanced solid tumor such as melanoma, head and neck, liver or kidney cancer. CDR3 protein: CASKREGPTGELFF. The CDR3, as DNA: TGTGCCAGCAAACGGGAGGGCCCCACCGGGGAGCTGTTTTTT.